One sample yielded the 8 T cell receptor beta chains listed below, sequenced in a study of CD8+CD57+ T cells in acquired aplastic anemia. The TCR beta profiling, which covered VDJ combination and CDR3 sequence, was carried out using genomic DNA as the template. MiXCR was run by TCRdb on the reads, yielding one entry per CDR3 protein. Found here are around 200,000 distinct CDR3 sequences, over 60% of them singletons; the top ten hold less than 30%. The specimen sequenced was sorted CD4+, CD8+, or CD8+CD57+ T cells (not recorded which) from PBMCs. The receptors derive from a human donor in good health.

This clonotype was seen a single time. This chain links TRBV2 with TRBJ2-5; 9 positions match TRBD2. CDR3 length: 15 residues. V lost 5 bases and J lost 1; bases outside the gene matches: 5. Germline loops: CDR1 SNHLY, CDR2 FYNNEI. Written as DNA, the CDR3 is TGTGCCAGCAGTTCGGCGCGGGGGGGCCAAGAGACCCAGTACTTC. Translation: CASSSARGGQETQYF.

J is TRBJ2-7 and V is TRBV5-5, with a weak D call TRBD2 (6 bases). Between the trimmed V and J ends, which lost 0 bases and 9 bases, there was a span of 7 bases. This CDR3 contains 11 residues. Germline loops: CDR1 SGHKS, CDR2 YYEKEE (reference sequence). This CDR3 is CASSLEAGQYF. CDR3 coding DNA: TGTGCCAGCAGCTTGGAAGCGGGGCAGTACTTC.

V and J are TRBV11-3 and TRBJ2-1; 7 bases agree with TRBD2. After removal of 4 bases from V and 4 bases from J, the junction contained 7 bases not matched to a gene. CDR3 length equals 15 residues. The germline V gene has CDR1 SGHNT and CDR2 YENEEA. CDR3 amino acids: CASSSLGGSYNEQFF. The CDR3 DNA is TGTGCCAGCAGCTCCCTAGGCGGGAGTTACAATGAGCAGTTCTTC.

This clonotype was counted many times. This sequence joins TRBV5-1 and TRBJ2-7; D is possibly TRBD1 or TRBD2 (5 bases each). CDR3 length: 17 residues. Trimming cost V 0 bases and J 4 bases, with 20 bases left between them. Per germline, CDR1 SGHRS and CDR2 YFSETQ. The CDR3 sequence is CASSLGDGSLLEYEQYF. CDR3 nucleotide sequence: TGCGCCAGCAGCTTGGGGGACGGGTCTCTGCTGGAATACGAGCAGTACTTC.

In this sample, this clonotype turned up once. A read error may be the cause here, since a much bigger clone is one base away. V and J are TRBV6-2 or TRBV6-3 and TRBJ2-1; a weak D match, TRBD2 (6 bases). This CDR3 comprises 13 residues. CDR1 is MNHEY and CDR2 is SVGEGT in the germline V gene. The CDR3 reads CASSWTDYNGQFF. In DNA form, the CDR3 reads TGTGCCAGCAGTTGGACGGACTACAATGGGCAGTTCTTC.

V is TRBV5-4 and J is TRBJ2-7; 13 bases fit TRBD2. V was pared by 5 bases and J by 6 bases, with 8 bases of the junction left unmatched. The CDR3 runs to 15 residues. Germline lookup yields CDR1 SGHNT and CDR2 YYREEE (reference sequence). In nucleotides, the CDR3 is TGTGCCAGCAGTTCCACTAGCGGGGGGGCCTCCGAGCAGTACTTC. Amino acids: CASSSTSGGASEQYF.

This sequence joins TRBV19 and TRBJ1-3, with D unclear. CDR3 length equals 14 residues. Between the trimmed V and J ends, which lost 6 bases and 7 bases, there was a span of 16 bases. CDR1 is LNHDA and CDR2 is SQIVND in the germline V gene (reference sequence). CDR3 protein: CASSPGSIGNTIYF. Written as DNA, the CDR3 is TGTGCCAGTAGCCCGGGGAGTATCGGCAACACCATATATTTT.

V is TRBV7-4 and J is TRBJ1-5, with a weak D call TRBD1 (5 bases). This CDR3 contains 15 residues. V was cut by 3 bases and J by 9 bases, with 18 bases left in between. The V gene's germline CDR1 is SGHVT and CDR2 SQSDAQ. CDR3 nucleotide sequence: TGTGCCAGCAGCTTGGACGGGGCCTTAAGTCTGCCCCAGCATTTT. It yields the protein CASSLDGALSLPQHF.